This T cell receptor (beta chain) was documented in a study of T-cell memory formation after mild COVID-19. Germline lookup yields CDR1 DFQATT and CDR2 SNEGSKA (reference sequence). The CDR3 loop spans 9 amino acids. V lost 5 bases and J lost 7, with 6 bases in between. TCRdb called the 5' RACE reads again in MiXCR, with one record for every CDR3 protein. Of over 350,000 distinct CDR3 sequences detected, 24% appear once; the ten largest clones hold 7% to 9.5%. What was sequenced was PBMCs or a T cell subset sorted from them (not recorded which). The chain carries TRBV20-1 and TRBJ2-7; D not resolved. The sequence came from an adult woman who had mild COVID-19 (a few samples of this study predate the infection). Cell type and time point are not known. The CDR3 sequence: CSASLEQYF. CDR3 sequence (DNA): TGCAGTGCTTCCTTGGAGCAGTACTTC.